This is a list of T cell receptor beta chains from one sample in a study of T cell responses to AZD1222 COVID-19 vaccine. TCRdb's table, derived via immunoSEQ multiplex PCR, lists solely in-frame clones and lacks some. The profile shows over 120,000 clones, about 93% of them singletons. This material consisted of peripheral blood, taken on day 0 of AZD1222 vaccination. Receptors were obtained from an adult in good health. CDR3s include the opening cysteine and the closing phenylalanine or tryptophan. The D gene is left open where the match is weak. Size is omitted from some rows. Given values are once, few, many or a class for expanded clones.

>TRBV24-1|TRBJ1-1|TRBD1|.
TGTGCCACCAGTGATGCGGACAGGGGCACTGAAGCTTTCTTT
CATSDADRGTEAFF
>TRBV4-1|TRBJ1-5|TRBD1|once
TGCGCCAGCAGCCGAGAGACAGGGGGGGGTCAGCCCCAGCATTTT
CASSRETGGGQPQHF
>TRBV3-1/TRBV3-2|TRBJ1-1|.|.
TGTGCCAGCAGCCAGCAGGGAATGAGTGAAGCTTTCTTT
CASSQQGMSEAFF
>TRBV6-2/TRBV6-3|TRBJ1-4|.|once
TGTGCCAGCAGTTACTCCCGGACAGAACCAAATGAAAAACTGTTTTTT
CASSYSRTEPNEKLFF
>TRBV7-8|TRBJ1-2|TRBD1|.
TGTGCCAGCAGCAGTACAGGGGGCGTCTATGGCTACACCTTC
CASSSTGGVYGYTF
>TRBV19|TRBJ2-2|TRBD2|.
TGTGCCAGTATGCCGGGACTAGCGGGAGGGCTCGACACCGGGGAGCTGTTTTTT
CASMPGLAGGLDTGELFF
>TRBV15|TRBJ2-1|TRBD2|.
TGTGCCACCAGCAATCCCGCTCGGAGACTAGCGGTACAATCTCTAACCAATGAGCAGTTCTTC
CATSNPARRLAVQSLTNEQFF
>TRBV6-5|TRBJ1-1|TRBD1|.
TGTGCCAGCATCTTACAGGGGGGGACTGAAGCTTTCTTT
CASILQGGTEAFF
>TRBV5-1|TRBJ1-5|.|.
TGCGCCAGCAGCTTGGTTGGCAGGGAAGATCAGCCCCAGCATTTT
CASSLVGREDQPQHF
>TRBV4-1|TRBJ2-7|TRBD2|once
TGCGCCAGCAGCCAAGAGTCCAGCGGGGCATACGAGCAGTACTTC
CASSQESSGAYEQYF
>TRBV19|TRBJ1-2|.|.
TGTGCCAGTAGTATAAGGCAGAATGGCTACACCTTC
CASSIRQNGYTF
>TRBV28|TRBJ1-1|TRBD1|few
TGTGCCAGCAGAGGGACAGGCGAGTGGACTGAAGCTTTCTTT
CASRGTGEWTEAFF
>TRBV6-5|TRBJ1-5|TRBD1|.
TGTGCCAGCAGTTACTCCCGACAGGGAAGCAATCAGCCCCAGCATTTT
CASSYSRQGSNQPQHF
>TRBV19|TRBJ1-5|.|.
TGTGCCAGTAGTATCGGGACAAATAGCAATCAGCCCCAGCATTTT
CASSIGTNSNQPQHF
>TRBV4-1|TRBJ1-2|TRBD1|.
TGCGCCAGCAGCCCCCGGACAGGGGGCGATAACTATGGCTACACCTTC
CASSPRTGGDNYGYTF
>TRBV18|TRBJ2-3|.|.
TGTGCCAGCTCACAACTGGTTTTGCAGACAGATACGCAGTATTTT
CASSQLVLQTDTQYF
>TRBV7-6|TRBJ2-2|.|.
TGTGCCAGCAGCTTAGAAGCCACTACCGGGGAGCTGTTTTTT
CASSLEATTGELFF
>TRBV5-4|TRBJ2-7|.|.
TGTGCCAGCAGCTTGCAGGGTTACGAGCAGTACTTC
CASSLQGYEQYF
>TRBV5-1|TRBJ2-5|.|.
TGCGCCAGCAGCTTAACAGGGAATCGAGAGACCCAGTACTTC
CASSLTGNRETQYF
>TRBV3-1/TRBV3-2|TRBJ1-2|TRBD1|.
TGTGCCAGCAGCCAAGATCTATCCGGGACAGTCGATGGCTACACCTTC
CASSQDLSGTVDGYTF
>TRBV29-1|TRBJ1-2|TRBD1|.
TGCAGCGCTGGCGAGGGGGCCGGCTATGGCTACACCTTC
CSAGEGAGYGYTF
>TRBV5-6|TRBJ2-1|.|.
TGTGCCAGCAGCTTGGAAGTAGGCGGGGTGAATGAGCAGTTCTTC
CASSLEVGGVNEQFF
>TRBV27|TRBJ2-1|TRBD1|few
TGTGCCAGCAGGGCGACAGGGGTCAATGAGCAGTTCTTC
CASRATGVNEQFF
>TRBV7-7|TRBJ2-7|.|.
TGTGCTAGCAGCCCACGACTGGACTCCTACGAGCAGTACTTC
CASSPRLDSYEQYF
>TRBV28|TRBJ1-4|.|.
TGTGCCAGCACCCCGCCGGGTAGAGATGAAAAACTGTTTTTT
CASTPPGRDEKLFF
>TRBV28|TRBJ2-7|.|.
TGTGCCAGCACGACTTTGGGCGGATACAGCTCCTACGAGCAGTACTTC
CASTTLGGYSSYEQYF
>TRBV27|TRBJ2-7|.|.
TGTGCCAGCAGTTTCTCGGGGGTGGGGGCGGCCTACGAGCAGTACTTC
CASSFSGVGAAYEQYF
>TRBV5-4|TRBJ2-3|TRBD2|once
TGTGCCAGCAGCTTGGACGCGGGAGGCGGTGATACGCAGTATTTT
CASSLDAGGGDTQYF
>TRBV28|TRBJ2-7|.|.
TGTGCCAGCAGTTTATCTGGGACTGGCTACGAGCAGTACTTC
CASSLSGTGYEQYF
>TRBV5-4|TRBJ2-1|.|.
TGTGCCAGCAGCTTGGACAACAATGAGCAGTTCTTC
CASSLDNNEQFF
>TRBV12-5|TRBJ2-7|.|.
TGTGCTAGTGCGGGCACCCCGAGCTCCTACGAGCAGTACTTC
CASAGTPSSYEQYF
>TRBV12-3/TRBV12-4|TRBJ1-1|TRBD1|.
TGTGCCAGCAAAAAGGGGGCGCCGGCTGAAGCTTTCTTT
CASKKGAPAEAFF
>TRBV28|TRBJ2-7|.|.
TGTGCCAGCAGTTTACGGCTCATAACCTACGAGCAGTACTTC
CASSLRLITYEQYF
>TRBV9|TRBJ2-6|TRBD1|.
TGTGCCAGCGACCGGGACAGGGCTGGGGCCAACGTCCTGACTTTC
CASDRDRAGANVLTF
>TRBV6-5|TRBJ1-5|TRBD1|once
TGTGCCAGCAGTCCATCTGGGACAGGAGATCAGCCCCAGCATTTT
CASSPSGTGDQPQHF
>TRBV5-6|TRBJ2-7|TRBD2|.
TGTGCCAGCAGCCCTCGGACTAGCGGGAGTTTCTACGAGCAGTACTTC
CASSPRTSGSFYEQYF
>TRBV2|TRBJ1-4|TRBD1|.
TGTGCCAGCAGCAAAAACAGGGGAGGGGAAAAACTGTTTTTT
CASSKNRGGEKLFF
>TRBV29-1|TRBJ2-7|TRBD2|.
TGCAGCGTACAAAGCGGGACTCCTTACGAGCAGTACTTC
CSVQSGTPYEQYF
>TRBV28|TRBJ2-1|TRBD1|.
TGTGCCAGCAGCCCCTCGACAGGGGACCACAATGAGCAGTTCTTC
CASSPSTGDHNEQFF
>TRBV25-1|TRBJ1-1|TRBD1|.
TGTGCCAGCAGAGGTGTAAGGGGGCCCTACGCTGAAGCTTTCTTT
CASRGVRGPYAEAFF
>TRBV18|TRBJ1-1|.|.
TGTGCCAGCTCACCCCTGGGGCCCTTGGGGGCTGAAGCTTTCTTT
CASSPLGPLGAEAFF
>TRBV6-5|TRBJ2-1|TRBD2|.
TGTGCCAGCAGCCGGACTAGCGGGATTTTAAATGAGCAGTTCTTC
CASSRTSGILNEQFF
>TRBV28|TRBJ1-1|TRBD1|.
TGTGCCAGCAGTTTTCGGGTTCGGACAGGAGAGAACACTGAAGCTTTCTTT
CASSFRVRTGENTEAFF
>TRBV5-1|TRBJ2-7|.|.
TGCGCCAGCAGCTTGATCCCGGGACCCGAGTTTGGGCAGTACTTC
CASSLIPGPEFGQYF
>TRBV7-8|TRBJ2-2|.|.
TGTGCCAGCACATACCGGGACACAACGACCGGGGAGCTGTTTTTT
CASTYRDTTTGELFF